This entry describes one T cell receptor beta chain. This entry comes from a study of blood T cell repertoires in COVID-19. On the study more broadly: Whether acute or convalescent, the COVID-19 samples came from the United States, Italy and Spain. Sources were T cells, B-cell-depleted T cells, or PBMCs; the material itself was cDNA or gDNA.

CDR1 SGHNT and CDR2 YENEEA come from the germline V gene. The germline V and J ends were trimmed by 2 bases and 6 bases, with 19 bases remaining between them. The length of the CDR3 is 17 residues. Original handling: Estimated nucleated cell counts came from reference gene primer amplification. Measured with immunoSEQ multiplex PCR; TCRdb has only the in-frame clones, and not every one. V and J calls and clone size follow that table, whereas D and trimming were derived from the DNA. The table lists over 250,000 clones, 85% of them singletons. The chain links TRBV11-3 to TRBJ2-2; D might be TRBD1 (6 bases). Input material: peripheral blood. The source of this sequence is a human donor in a cohort sampled during active COVID-19. CDR3 region: CASSLIAGVGVAGELFF. CDR3 DNA sequence: TGTGCCAGCAGCTTAATTGCAGGGGTGGGGGTCGCCGGGGAGCTGTTTTTT.